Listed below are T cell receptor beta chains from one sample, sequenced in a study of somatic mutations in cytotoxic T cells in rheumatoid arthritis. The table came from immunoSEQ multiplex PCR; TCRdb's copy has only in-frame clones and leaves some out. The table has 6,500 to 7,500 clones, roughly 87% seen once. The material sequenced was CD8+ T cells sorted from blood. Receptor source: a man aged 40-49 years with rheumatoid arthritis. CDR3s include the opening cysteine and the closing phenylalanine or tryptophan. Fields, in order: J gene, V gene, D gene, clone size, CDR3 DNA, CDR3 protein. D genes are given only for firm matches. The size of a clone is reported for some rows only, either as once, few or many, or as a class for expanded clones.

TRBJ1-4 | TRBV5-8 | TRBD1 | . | TGTGCCAGCAGCCTGGGGACAGGGGAGTTTGGCAACAATGAAAAACTGTTTTTT | CASSLGTGEFGNNEKLFF
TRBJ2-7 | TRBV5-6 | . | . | TGTGCCAGCAGCCAGGACAGTTCCGAGCAGTACTTC | CASSQDSSEQYF
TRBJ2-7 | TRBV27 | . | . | TGTGCCAGCAGTTTTTCAGGGGCACGGGAGCAGTACTTC | CASSFSGAREQYF
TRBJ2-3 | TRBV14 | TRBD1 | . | TGTGCCAGTAGGGGACAGGGTGCAGATACGCAGTATTTT | CASRGQGADTQYF
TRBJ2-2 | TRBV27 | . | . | TGTGCCAGCAGTTCAGCGAACACCGGGGAGCTGTTTTTT | CASSSANTGELFF
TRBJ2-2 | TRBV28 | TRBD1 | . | TGTGCCAGCAGTGATCAGGGGGCAAGCGGGGAGCTGTTTTTT | CASSDQGASGELFF
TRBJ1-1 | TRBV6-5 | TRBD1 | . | TGTGCCAGCAGTGCAACGGGACAGCAGAATGAAGCTTTCTTT | CASSATGQQNEAFF
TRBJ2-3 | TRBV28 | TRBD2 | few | TGTGCCAGCAGTTTATTCCCTAGCGGGGTCACAGATACGCAGTATTTT | CASSLFPSGVTDTQYF
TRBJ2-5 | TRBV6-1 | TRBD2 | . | TGTGCCAGCAGTGAATCGCGGCGGGGGGGCTATGAGACCCAGTACTTC | CASSESRRGGYETQYF
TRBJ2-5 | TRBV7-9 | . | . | TGTGCCAGCAGCTTAGGGGCGGGCGGCCCCCGGGAGACCCAGTACTTC | CASSLGAGGPRETQYF
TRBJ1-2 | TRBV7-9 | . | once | TGTGCCAGCAGCCCCGGAGGGCGGTATGGCTACACCTTC | CASSPGGRYGYTF
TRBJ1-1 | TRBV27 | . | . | TGTGCCAGCAGAAAACAGGAGTCGAACACTGAAGCTTTCTTT | CASRKQESNTEAFF
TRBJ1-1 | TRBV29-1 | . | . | TGCAGCGTTAGGTACGGGGGCACTGAAGCTTTCTTT | CSVRYGGTEAFF
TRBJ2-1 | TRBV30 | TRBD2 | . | TGTGCCTGGACTCGAGGGACTAGCGTCCCACGTGAGCAGTTCTTC | CAWTRGTSVPREQFF
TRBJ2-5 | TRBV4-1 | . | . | TGCGCCAGCAGCCACAACTCCGGGACTTACCAAGAGACCCAGTACTTC | CASSHNSGTYQETQYF
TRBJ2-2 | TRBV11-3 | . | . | TGTGCCAGCAGCTTAGATCCAGGGGGGACCGGGGAGCTGTTTTTT | CASSLDPGGTGELFF
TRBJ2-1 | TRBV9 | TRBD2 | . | TGTGCCAGCAGCTACTCGGGGGGGAGGTCCAATGAGCAGTTCTTC | CASSYSGGRSNEQFF
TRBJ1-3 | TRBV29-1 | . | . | TGCAGCGCCGTGAGGGATAGCTCTGGAAACACCATATATTTT | CSAVRDSSGNTIYF
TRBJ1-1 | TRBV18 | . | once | TGTGCCAGCTCATCGGACACCCCGATATTCATGAACACTGAAGCTTTCTTT | CASSSDTPIFMNTEAFF
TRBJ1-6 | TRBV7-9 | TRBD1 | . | TGTGCCAGCAGCTTTCCCGGACAGGACTATTCACCCCTCCACTTT | CASSFPGQDYSPLHF
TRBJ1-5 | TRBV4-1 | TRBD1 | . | TGCGCCAGCAGCCAAAATACAGGGGGAAATCAGCCCCAGCATTTT | CASSQNTGGNQPQHF
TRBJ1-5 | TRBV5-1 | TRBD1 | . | TGCGCCAGCAGCTTGGATACAGGGGGATCCCAGCCCCAGCATTTT | CASSLDTGGSQPQHF